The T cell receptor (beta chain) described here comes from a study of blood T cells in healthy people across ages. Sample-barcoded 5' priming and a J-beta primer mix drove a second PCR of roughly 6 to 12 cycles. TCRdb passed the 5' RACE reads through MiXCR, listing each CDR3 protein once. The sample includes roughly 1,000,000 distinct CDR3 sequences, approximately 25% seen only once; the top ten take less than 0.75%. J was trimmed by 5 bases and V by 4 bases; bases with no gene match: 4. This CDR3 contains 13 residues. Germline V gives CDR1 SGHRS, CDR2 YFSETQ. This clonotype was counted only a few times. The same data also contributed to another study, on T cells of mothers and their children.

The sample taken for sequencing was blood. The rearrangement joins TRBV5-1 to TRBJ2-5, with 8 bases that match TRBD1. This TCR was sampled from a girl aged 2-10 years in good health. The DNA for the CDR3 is TGCGCCAGCAGCATAAGACAGGGGGAGACCCAGTACTTC. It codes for CASSIRQGETQYF.